The clone carrying this TCR beta chain was counted ten times or more. The sample belongs to a study of molecular identifiers for immune sequencing clone quantification. A single record per CDR3 protein comes from TCRdb applying MiXCR to the PCR reads. In the table there are about 320,000 distinct CDR3 sequences, around 21% of which are singletons. CDR3 length: 15 residues. Germline CDR1 reads MNHEY; CDR2 reads SVGEGT. The V gene lost 6 bases and the J gene lost 9 bases, with 18 bases spanning the gap. Naive CD8 T cells were sorted, and the gate applied was CD8+CD4-CCR7+CD45RA+. The sequence derives from a human donor in good health. Some libraries in this study had Jurkat cell RNA spiked in. The sample consisted of naive CD8+ T cells from blood, with Jurkat cell RNA spiked in. Subset indicated: FACS-sorted CD8+CD4-CCR7+CD45RA+ naive T cells. The chain links TRBV6-2 or TRBV6-3 to TRBJ1-6; D possibly corresponds to TRBD1 (6 bases). This chain's CDR3 is CASRAGEQGASPLHF. The CDR3 region has the DNA TGTGCCAGCAGAGCGGGGGAACAGGGTGCTTCACCCCTCCACTTT.